One T cell receptor beta chain is described in this entry. Antigen specificity is unknown. Produced via immunoSEQ multiplex PCR; TCRdb's table is partial and in-frame only. The sample yields 120,000 to 150,000 clones, roughly 90% seen once. The sample belongs to a study of T cell responses to AZD1222 COVID-19 vaccine. Whole-study results and caveats: After the peak T cell response, and only then, were repertoires sampled. Donors were chiefly white British, with a greater number of females, and clonal diversity was perhaps underestimated. There were vaccine-associated CD4 TCRs across spike, dominant at 160-218 and 743-854. Seropositivity was recorded at baseline in only six AZD1222 recipients.

There are 14 residues in the CDR3. The germline gives CDR1 SGDLS, CDR2 YYNGEE. Deletions cut 4 bases from V and 0 bases from J, with 8 bases between. This receptor was obtained from an adult in good health. The starting material was peripheral blood, obtained on day 0 of AZD1222 vaccination. V gene TRBV9 combines with J gene TRBJ1-3; no clear D. Here the CDR3 reads CASSPPSSGNTIYF. The CDR3 DNA reads TGTGCCAGCAGCCCCCCTAGCTCTGGAAACACCATATATTTT. The complete variable domain, with remaining parts taken from reference TRBV9 and TRBJ1-3, reads DSGVTQTPKHLITATGQRVTLRCSPRSGDLSVYWYQQSLDQGLQFLIQYYNGEERAKGNILERFSAQQFPDLHSELNLSSLELGDSALYFCASSPPSSGNTIYFGEGSWLTVV.